Following are 28 T cell receptor beta chains from one sample sequenced in a study of human T cells and chemical hapten exposure. As to time point: pre-sensitization, week 0. This sample's treatment: therapeutic diphenylcyclopropenone sensitization with weekly scalp DPC. MiXCR, applied by TCRdb to the RACE reads, yields one record per CDR3 protein. The table records about 300,000 distinct CDR3 sequences, 5% to 6.5% of them present only once. Sequencing used whole blood, obtained in connection with sensitization to the hapten diphenylcyclopropenone (DPC). The receptors were sampled from a woman aged 18 to 35 with alopecia areata. Some clones in this sample may be carry-over from other donors' samples.

J is TRBJ1-3 and V is TRBV7-6; D may be TRBD1 (5 bases). The germline CDR1 and CDR2 sequences are SGHVS and FNYEAQ. This CDR3 region has 16 residues. Trimming took 5 bases from V and 4 from J, leaving 18 bases between them. The CDR3 sequence is CASSATFSRTGNTIYF. The CDR3 nucleotides are TGTGCCAGCAGCGCAACTTTCTCTCGGACAGGAAACACCATATATTTT.

Points on this clonotype: It may be a read error: a sequence one base away is much more abundant. Since no conserved phenylalanine or tryptophan closes the CDR3, a read error is the likely cause. The CDR3 bases are TGTGCCAGCAGCTTAATGAGCACTGAAGCTTTCCTT. It yields the protein CASSLMSTEAFL. The chain is built from TRBV7-2 and TRBJ1-1, with no clear D. The V end was cut by 2 bases, the J end by 4 bases, with 5 bases between. This CDR3 is built from 12 residues. In germline, CDR1 is SGHTA, CDR2 FQGNSA.

V gene TRBV4-3 combines with J gene TRBJ2-6; the D gene is possibly TRBD1 (5 bases). Germline values: CDR1 LGHNA, CDR2 YSLEER. The CDR3 loop spans 17 amino acids. V lost 4 bases and J 4 bases, leaving 17 bases between the germline ends. CDR3: CASSLGALVGGANVLTF. In nucleotides, the CDR3 is TGCGCCAGCAGCCTAGGGGCACTGGTAGGGGGGGCCAACGTCCTGACTTTC.

This clonotype appeared many times. The V call is TRBV3-1, the J call TRBJ1-1, with unresolved D. V was pared by 3 bases and J by 5 bases, with 10 bases between. This CDR3 has 13 residues. Per the germline V gene, CDR1 is LGHDT and CDR2 is YNNKEL (reference sequence). This CDR3 is CASSQTEGTEAFF. CDR3 nucleotide sequence: TGTGCCAGCAGCCAGACCGAGGGAACTGAAGCTTTCTTT.

This rearrangement joins TRBV4-3 to TRBJ1-2, with D perhaps matching TRBD1 (5 bases). The V end was cut by 0 bases, the J end by 5 bases, with 13 bases between. Germline V gene lookup returns CDR1 LGHNA and CDR2 YSLEER. This CDR3 region has 15 residues. The CDR3 nucleotides are TGCGCCAGCAGCCAAGATCCCAGGGTCGGATATGGCTACACCTTC. It translates to CASSQDPRVGYGYTF.

The chain recombines TRBV29-1 with TRBJ2-5; 7 positions agree with TRBD1. V gave up 4 bases and J gave up 2 bases; unmatched junction bases: 10. The CDR3 sequence is 15 residues long. Germline CDR1 SQVTM, CDR2 ANQGSEA. CDR3 region: CSVATLTGSQETQYF. The CDR3 DNA sequence: TGCAGCGTTGCAACTTTGACAGGGTCACAAGAGACCCAGTACTTC.

The chain uses TRBV9 and TRBJ1-1; 7 nucleotides match TRBD1. Germline CDR1 and CDR2: SGDLS and YYNGEE. The CDR3 totals 12 residues. V dropped 9 bases and J dropped 7; count of bases not matched to a gene: 9. DNA for the CDR3: TGTGCCACTTCAACAGGGGAAGGTGAAGCTTTCTTT. Its translation: CATSTGEGEAFF.

This clonotype occurred a few times. V and J are TRBV6-2 or TRBV6-3 and TRBJ1-2; D not resolved. CDR1 MNHEY and CDR2 SVGEGT come from the germline V gene. V was pared by 7 bases and J by 2 bases, with 11 bases between. This CDR3 has 13 amino acids. CDR3 nucleotide sequence: TGTGCCAGCACCCTGGACGGAAACTATGGCTACACCTTC. It yields the protein CASTLDGNYGYTF.

The chain couples TRBV2 to TRBJ1-5; no reliable D call. Trimming stripped 10 bases from V and 2 bases from J, with 12 bases between. The CDR3 sequence is 13 residues long. Germline values: CDR1 SNHLY, CDR2 FYNNEI. The CDR3 loop is CATSPSGNQPQHF. The CDR3 region has the DNA TGTGCCACCTCGCCCAGCGGCAATCAGCCCCAGCATTTT.

The chain joins TRBV7-2 to TRBJ1-2; possible D gene TRBD1, 5 bases. The germline V gene encodes CDR1 SGHTA and CDR2 FQGNSA. Trimming removed 5 bases from V and 7 bases from J, with 11 bases in between. The CDR3 is 12 residues long. CDR3 amino acids: CASSPRGGGYTF. Here the CDR3 DNA reads TGTGCCAGCAGCCCGAGGGGAGGTGGCTACACCTTC.

The table lists this clonotype with a few counts. The CDR3 DNA reads TGTGCCAGCAGTGGACTCTTGAACACCGGGGAGCTGTTTTTT. This codes for CASSGLLNTGELFF. This sequence joins TRBV6-2 or TRBV6-3 and TRBJ2-2, with D perhaps TRBD2 (5 bases). The V end lost 5 bases, the J end lost 1 base, and 8 bases lay between the germline ends. CDR3 length: 14 amino acids. Germline V lookup: CDR1 MNHEY, CDR2 SVGEGT.

This clonotype was found a few times. The rearrangement joins TRBV29-1 to TRBJ2-3, with D tentatively TRBD2 (6 bases). Germline CDR1 SQVTM, CDR2 ANQGSEA. V was shortened by 1 base and J by 4 bases, with 9 bases between the two germline ends. This CDR3 comprises 13 residues. The CDR3 reads CSVEGRESDTQYF. CDR3 nucleotides: TGCAGCGTTGAAGGGAGGGAATCAGATACGCAGTATTTT.

This clonotype has a handful of counts. A much bigger clone sits one base away, suggesting this may be a read error. This chain links TRBV25-1 with TRBJ1-2; unclear D gene. This CDR3 is 11 amino acids long. Trimming stripped 7 bases from V and 1 base from J, with 4 bases between. Per germline, CDR1 MGHDK and CDR2 SYGVNS. The CDR3 DNA follows: TGTGCCAGCACCAGTAACTATGGCTACACCTTC. It is translated as CASTSNYGYTF.

With regard to this clonotype: A much larger clone lies one base from this, so it may be a read error. The V call is TRBV9, the J call TRBJ2-1; 15 bases map to TRBD2. The CDR3 has 15 residues. Germline V gene sequence: CDR1 SGDLS, CDR2 YYNGEE. CDR3 residues: CTSSAGLAGGNEQFF. DNA of the CDR3: TGTACCAGCAGCGCGGGACTAGCGGGGGGCAATGAGCAGTTCTTC.

The genes are TRBV20-1 and TRBJ2-3, with TRBD2 matching over 11 bases. Losses at the gene ends were 0 bases for V and 2 bases for J; bases not matched to a gene: 10. Germline V gene sequence: CDR1 DFQATT, CDR2 SNEGSKA (reference sequence). CDR3 length equals 18 residues. The CDR3 spells CSAREPTGSGGATDTQYF. The CDR3 nucleotides are TGCAGTGCTAGAGAGCCTACAGGTAGCGGGGGGGCCACAGATACGCAGTATTTT.

This clonotype was counted many times. V is TRBV7-2 and J is TRBJ1-4; no firm D call. Trimming removed 2 bases from V and 4 bases from J, with 11 bases in between. Germline-derived CDR1 and CDR2 are SGHTA and FQGNSA. The CDR3 has 15 residues. The CDR3 protein is CASSLSPPGNEKLFF. The CDR3 nucleotides are TGTGCCAGCAGCTTATCTCCCCCGGGTAATGAAAAACTGTTTTTT.

This clonotype was seen a few times. The chain couples TRBV3-1 to TRBJ1-2, with D possibly being TRBD1 (5 bases). The germline V and J ends were trimmed by 1 base and 4 bases, with 13 bases remaining between them. The germline V gene encodes CDR1 LGHDT and CDR2 YNNKEL (reference sequence). The CDR3 has 15 residues. The CDR3, as DNA: TGTGCCAGCAGCCAAGGCGGCGGGGCAGGCTATGGCTACACCTTC. Translated, it gives CASSQGGGAGYGYTF.

V usage is TRBV6-1 and J usage is TRBJ2-7; D may match TRBD1 or TRBD2 (5 bases each). This CDR3 has 13 amino acids. Germline-derived CDR1 and CDR2 are MNHNS and SASEGT. V was clipped by 10 bases and J by 3 bases, with 16 bases between them. CDR3 DNA sequence: TGTGCCATACGGCGGGCAGGGATCTACGAGCAGTACTTC. This gives the protein CAIRRAGIYEQYF.

This clonotype was recorded a few times. CDR3 in DNA: TGTGCCATCAGCCAGGTAGCAGGGCCAGATACGCAGTATTTT. Translation: CAISQVAGPDTQYF. The chain joins TRBV28 to TRBJ2-3, with D possibly matching TRBD1 (5 bases). CDR1 and CDR2 from the germline V gene are MDHEN and SYDVKM. The CDR3 contains 14 residues. With 10 bases removed from V and 4 bases from J, the gap between germline ends came to 18 bases.

This clonotype was picked up a small number of times. The chain couples TRBV13 to TRBJ1-1; D gene ambiguous. The CDR3 sequence is 13 residues long. CDR1 is PRHDT, CDR2 FYEKMQ, per germline (reference sequence). Trimming pared 3 bases from V and 4 bases from J, leaving 9 bases between. CDR3 sequence reads: CASSLWEATEAFF. DNA for the CDR3: TGTGCCAGCAGCTTGTGGGAGGCCACTGAAGCTTTCTTT.

The rearrangement joins TRBV6-5 to TRBJ1-2; D perhaps matches TRBD1 (5 bases). The V gene's germline CDR1 is MNHEY and CDR2 SVGAGI. Trimming pared 5 bases from V and 4 bases from J, leaving 11 bases between. The CDR3 consists of 13 residues. The CDR3 spells CASSHGTSYGYTF. The CDR3 nucleotides are TGTGCCAGCAGTCACGGGACCAGCTATGGCTACACCTTC.

This clonotype was detected only a few times. This chain joins TRBV27 and TRBJ1-2, with 10 bases that match TRBD1. This CDR3 has 15 residues. J gave up 4 bases and V 4 bases, and 6 bases lay outside the gene matches. From germline, CDR1 is MNHEY and CDR2 SMNVEV (reference sequence). This chain's CDR3 is CASSSPRTGGYGYTF. The CDR3 DNA sequence: TGTGCCAGCAGTTCACCCCGGACAGGGGGCTATGGCTACACCTTC.

The rearrangement joins TRBV20-1 to TRBJ2-3; no clear D gene. V was cut by 5 bases and J by 4 bases, with 13 bases left in between. From germline, CDR1 is DFQATT and CDR2 SNEGSKA (reference sequence). The CDR3 covers 13 residues. For the CDR3, the DNA is TGCAGTGCTTTTCGACCTTCGGCAGATACGCAGTATTTT. Translating it yields CSAFRPSADTQYF.

Ten or more counts support this clonotype. V is TRBV10-3 and J is TRBJ1-1; perhaps TRBD1 as D (6 bases). V lost 6 bases to trimming and J lost 1 base, with 15 bases between them. This CDR3 has 15 residues. Looked up from germline, CDR1 is ENHRY and CDR2 is SYGVKD. This chain's CDR3 is CAISLRGLENTEAFF. The CDR3 DNA is TGTGCCATCAGCCTCCGGGGGCTAGAGAACACTGAAGCTTTCTTT.

In its sample, this clonotype was seen many times. The chain has TRBV29-1 and TRBJ1-2; D is unresolved. The CDR3 length is 14 residues. Trimming shortened V by 4 bases and J by 0 bases, and 12 bases separated the two germline ends. CDR1 SQVTM and CDR2 ANQGSEA come from the germline V gene. CDR3 sequence reads: CSVGMPVANYGYTF. DNA of the CDR3: TGCAGCGTTGGTATGCCAGTCGCTAACTATGGCTACACCTTC.

The sample holds a few counts of this clonotype. The chain has TRBV4-3 and TRBJ2-1; 8 bases agree with TRBD2. Germline values: CDR1 LGHNA, CDR2 YSLEER. The CDR3 has 17 amino acids. V trimming: 1 base; J trimming: 2 bases; junction bases outside the gene matches: 7. The CDR3 bases are TGCGCCAGCAGCCAAGTTACCGGGGGGGCCCCCTACAATGAGCAGTTCTTC. It translates to CASSQVTGGAPYNEQFF.

V gene TRBV2 combines with J gene TRBJ1-3; D remains unclear. V was clipped by 3 bases and J by 2 bases, with 5 bases between them. This CDR3 contains 13 residues. Germline lookup yields CDR1 SNHLY and CDR2 FYNNEI. The CDR3 protein is CASSESAGNTIYF. The CDR3 nucleotides read TGTGCCAGCAGTGAGAGTGCTGGAAACACCATATATTTT.

This clonotype was detected only a few times. The chain is built from TRBV3-1 and TRBJ2-7; D is unresolved. Germline V CDR1 and CDR2: LGHDT, YNNKEL (reference sequence). V lost 1 base and J 5 bases, leaving 6 bases between the germline ends. This CDR3 spans 12 amino acids. The DNA of the CDR3 is TGTGCCAGCAGCCAAGGTCCCCACGAGCAGTACTTC. Protein: CASSQGPHEQYF.